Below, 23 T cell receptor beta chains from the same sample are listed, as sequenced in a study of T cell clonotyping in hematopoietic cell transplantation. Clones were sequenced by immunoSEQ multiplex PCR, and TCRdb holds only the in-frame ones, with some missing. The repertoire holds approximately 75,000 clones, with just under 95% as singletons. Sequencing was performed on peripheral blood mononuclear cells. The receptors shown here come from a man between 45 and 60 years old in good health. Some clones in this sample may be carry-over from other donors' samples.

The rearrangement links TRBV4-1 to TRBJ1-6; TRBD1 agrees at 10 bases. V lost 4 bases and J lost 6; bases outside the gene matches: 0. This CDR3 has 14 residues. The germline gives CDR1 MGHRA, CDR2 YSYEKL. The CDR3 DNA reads TGCGCCAGCAGCCGGGACAGGGGTAATTCACCCCTCCACTTT. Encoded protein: CASSRDRGNSPLHF.

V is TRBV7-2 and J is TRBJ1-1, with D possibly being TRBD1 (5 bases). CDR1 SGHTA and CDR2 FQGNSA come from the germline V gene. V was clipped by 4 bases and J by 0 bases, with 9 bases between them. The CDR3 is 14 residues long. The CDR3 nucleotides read TGTGCCAGCAGCTCACAGGCCATGAACACTGAAGCTTTCTTT. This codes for CASSSQAMNTEAFF.

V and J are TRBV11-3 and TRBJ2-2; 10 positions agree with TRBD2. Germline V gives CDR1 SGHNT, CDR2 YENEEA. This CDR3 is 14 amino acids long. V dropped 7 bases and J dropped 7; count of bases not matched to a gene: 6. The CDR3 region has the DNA TGTGCCAGCAAAGGGACTAGCGATGACGGGGAGCTGTTTTTT. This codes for CASKGTSDDGELFF. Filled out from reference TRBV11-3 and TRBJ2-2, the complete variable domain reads EAGVVQSPRYKIIEKKQPVAFWCNPISGHNTLYWYLQNLGQGPELLIRYENEEAVDDSQLPKDRFSAERLKGVDSTLKIQPAELGDSAVYLCASKGTSDDGELFFGEGSRLTVL.

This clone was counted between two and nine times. CDR3 amino acids: CASTPINYGYTF. CDR3 nucleotide sequence: TGTGCCAGCACCCCCATAAACTATGGCTACACCTTC. The V call is TRBV7-9, the J call TRBJ1-2; no definite D call. The CDR3 is 12 residues long. V was trimmed by 7 bases and J by 2 bases, leaving 8 bases between them. Germline V lookup: CDR1 SEHNR, CDR2 FQNEAQ (reference sequence).

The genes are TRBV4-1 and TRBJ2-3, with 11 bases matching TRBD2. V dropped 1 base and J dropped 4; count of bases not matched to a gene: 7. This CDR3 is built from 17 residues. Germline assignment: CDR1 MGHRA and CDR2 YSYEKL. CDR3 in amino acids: CASSQVLLAGGADTQYF. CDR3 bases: TGCGCCAGCAGCCAAGTGTTGTTAGCGGGGGGGGCAGATACGCAGTATTTT.

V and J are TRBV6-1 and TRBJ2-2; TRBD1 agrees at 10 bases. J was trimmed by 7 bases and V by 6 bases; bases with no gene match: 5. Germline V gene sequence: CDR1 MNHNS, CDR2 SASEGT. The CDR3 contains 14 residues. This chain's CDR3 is CASRRQGADGELFF. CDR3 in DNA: TGTGCCAGCAGGAGACAGGGGGCTGACGGGGAGCTGTTTTTT.

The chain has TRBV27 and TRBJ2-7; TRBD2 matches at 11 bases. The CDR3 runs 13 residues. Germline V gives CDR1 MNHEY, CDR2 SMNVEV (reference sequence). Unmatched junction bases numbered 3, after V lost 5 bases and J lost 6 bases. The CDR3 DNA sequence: TGTGCCAGCAGTCTCGGACTAGCGGGCGAGCAGTACTTC. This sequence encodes CASSLGLAGEQYF.

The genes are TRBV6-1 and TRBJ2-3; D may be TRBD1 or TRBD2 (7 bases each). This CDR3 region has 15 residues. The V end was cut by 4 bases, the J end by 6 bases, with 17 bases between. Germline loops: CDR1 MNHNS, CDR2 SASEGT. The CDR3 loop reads CASSGGEGATDTQYF. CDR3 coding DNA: TGTGCCAGCAGTGGAGGGGAGGGGGCAACGGATACGCAGTATTTT.

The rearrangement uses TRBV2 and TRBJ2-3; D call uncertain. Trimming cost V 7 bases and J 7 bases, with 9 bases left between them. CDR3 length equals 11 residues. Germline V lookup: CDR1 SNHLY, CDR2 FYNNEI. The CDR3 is CASTGSYTQYF. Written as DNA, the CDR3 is TGTGCCAGCACGGGCTCATATACGCAGTATTTT.

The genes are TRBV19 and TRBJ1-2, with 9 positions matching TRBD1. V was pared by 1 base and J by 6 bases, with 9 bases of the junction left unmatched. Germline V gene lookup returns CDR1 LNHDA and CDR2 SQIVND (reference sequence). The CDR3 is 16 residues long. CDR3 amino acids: CASSIGSGTGRDGYTF. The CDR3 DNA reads TGTGCCAGTAGTATAGGGTCCGGGACAGGGAGGGATGGCTACACCTTC.

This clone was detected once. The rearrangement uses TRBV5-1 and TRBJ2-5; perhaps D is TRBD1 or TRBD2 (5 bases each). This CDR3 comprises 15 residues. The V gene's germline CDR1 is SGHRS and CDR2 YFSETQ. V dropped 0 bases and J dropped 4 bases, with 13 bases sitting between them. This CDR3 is CASSLGFRGVETQYF. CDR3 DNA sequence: TGCGCCAGCAGCTTGGGATTTAGGGGAGTAGAGACCCAGTACTTC.

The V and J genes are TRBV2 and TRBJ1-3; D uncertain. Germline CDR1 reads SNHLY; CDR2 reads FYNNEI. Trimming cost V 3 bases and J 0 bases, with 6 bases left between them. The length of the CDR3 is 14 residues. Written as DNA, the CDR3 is TGTGCCAGCAGTGACCGCTACTCTGGAAACACCATATATTTT. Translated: CASSDRYSGNTIYF.

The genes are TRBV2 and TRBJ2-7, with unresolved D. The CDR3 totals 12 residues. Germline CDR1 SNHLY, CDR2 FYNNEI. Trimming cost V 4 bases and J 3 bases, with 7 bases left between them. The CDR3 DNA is TGTGCCAGCAGTGTAGGCGACTACGAGCAGTACTTC. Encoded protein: CASSVGDYEQYF. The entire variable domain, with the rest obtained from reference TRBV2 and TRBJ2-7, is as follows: EPEVTQTPSHQVTQMGQEVILRCVPISNHLYFYWYRQILGQKVEFLVSFYNNEISEKSEIFDDQFSVERPDGSNFTLKIRSTKLEDSAMYFCASSVGDYEQYFGPGTRLTVT.

CDR3 region: CAISEFKTGNQPQHF. DNA of the CDR3: TGTGCCATCAGTGAGTTTAAAACGGGCAATCAGCCCCAGCATTTT. V gene TRBV10-3 combines with J gene TRBJ1-5; D not resolved. This CDR3 comprises 15 residues. Germline V gene data show CDR1 as ENHRY and CDR2 as SYGVKD. V was pared by 1 base and J by 2 bases, with 9 bases between.

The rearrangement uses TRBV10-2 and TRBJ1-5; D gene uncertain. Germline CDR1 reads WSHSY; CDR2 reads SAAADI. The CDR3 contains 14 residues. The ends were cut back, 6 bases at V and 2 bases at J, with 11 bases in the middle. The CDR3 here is CASRPEGGNQPQHF. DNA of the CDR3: TGCGCCAGCAGACCCGAGGGTGGCAATCAGCCCCAGCATTTT.

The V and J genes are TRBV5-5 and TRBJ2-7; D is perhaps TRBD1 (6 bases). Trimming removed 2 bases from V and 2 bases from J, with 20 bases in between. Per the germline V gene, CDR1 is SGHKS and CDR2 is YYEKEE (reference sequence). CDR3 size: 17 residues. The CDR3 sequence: CASSLSHRAATPYEQYF. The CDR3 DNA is TGTGCCAGCAGCTTATCACACAGGGCCGCGACCCCCTACGAGCAGTACTTC.

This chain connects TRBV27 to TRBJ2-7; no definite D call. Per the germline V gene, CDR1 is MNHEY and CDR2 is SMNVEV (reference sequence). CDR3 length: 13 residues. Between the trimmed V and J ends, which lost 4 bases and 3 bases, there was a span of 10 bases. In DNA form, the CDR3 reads TGTGCCAGCAGTTCCTTTCCGTTCTACGAGCAGTACTTC. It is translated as CASSSFPFYEQYF.

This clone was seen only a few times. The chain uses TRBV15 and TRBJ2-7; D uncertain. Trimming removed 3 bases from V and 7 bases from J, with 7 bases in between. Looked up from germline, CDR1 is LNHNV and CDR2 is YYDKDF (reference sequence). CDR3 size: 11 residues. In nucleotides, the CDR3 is TGTGCCACCAGCAGTTTGGATGAGCAGTACTTC. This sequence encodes CATSSLDEQYF.

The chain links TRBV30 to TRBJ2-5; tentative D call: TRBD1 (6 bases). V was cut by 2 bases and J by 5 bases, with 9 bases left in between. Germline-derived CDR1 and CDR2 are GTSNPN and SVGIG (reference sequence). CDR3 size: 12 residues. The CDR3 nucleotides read TGTGCCTGGAGTCAGCAGGGGGAGACCCAGTACTTC. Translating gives CAWSQQGETQYF.

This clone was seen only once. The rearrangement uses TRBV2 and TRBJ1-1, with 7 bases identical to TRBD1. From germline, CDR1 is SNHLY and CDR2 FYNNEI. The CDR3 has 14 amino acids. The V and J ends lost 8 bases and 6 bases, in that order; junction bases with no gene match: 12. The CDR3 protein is CASGDSAQQSEAFF. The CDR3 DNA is TGTGCCAGCGGGGACAGTGCGCAGCAATCTGAAGCTTTCTTT.

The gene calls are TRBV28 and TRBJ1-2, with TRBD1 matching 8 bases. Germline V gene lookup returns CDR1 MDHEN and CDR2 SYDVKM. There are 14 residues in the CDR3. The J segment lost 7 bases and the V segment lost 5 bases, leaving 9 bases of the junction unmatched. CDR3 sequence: CASSDSGQGGGYTF. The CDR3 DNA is TGTGCCAGCAGTGACTCAGGACAGGGAGGTGGCTACACCTTC.

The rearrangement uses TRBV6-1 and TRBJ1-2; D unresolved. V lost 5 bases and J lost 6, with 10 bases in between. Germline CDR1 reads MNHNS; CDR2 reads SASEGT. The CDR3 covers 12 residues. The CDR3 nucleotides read TGTGCCAGCAGTCCGGAGAGAGATGGCTACACCTTC. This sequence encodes CASSPERDGYTF.

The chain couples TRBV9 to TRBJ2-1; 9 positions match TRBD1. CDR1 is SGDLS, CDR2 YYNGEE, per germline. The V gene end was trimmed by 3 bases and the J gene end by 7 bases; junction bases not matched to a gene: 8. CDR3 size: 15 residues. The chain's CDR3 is CASSGKTGGSNEQFF. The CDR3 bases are TGTGCCAGCAGCGGGAAGACAGGGGGTAGTAATGAGCAGTTCTTC.